This T cell receptor (beta chain) stems from a study of blood T cell repertoires in COVID-19. Overall study: Whether acute or convalescent, the COVID-19 samples came from the United States, Italy and Spain. T cells, B-cell-depleted T cells, or PBMCs supplied cDNA or gDNA.

V lost 8 bases and J lost 6, with 10 bases in between. Germline CDR1 SNHLY, CDR2 FYNNEI. CDR3 size: 11 residues. In the original analysis: It was from reference gene primer amplification that nucleated cell counts were estimated. The table came from immunoSEQ multiplex PCR; TCRdb's copy has only in-frame clones and leaves some out. The V and J calls and clone size are taken from that table; D and trimming were inferred from the DNA. The profile shows approximately 52,000 clones, less than 95% of them singletons. The chain links TRBV2 to TRBJ1-2; weak D call: TRBD1 (5 bases). The clonotype originates from a man in his forties or fifties with acute or convalescent COVID-19. Sequencing input: peripheral blood. This CDR3 reads CASEGVNGYTF. CDR3 coding DNA: TGTGCCAGCGAAGGGGTGAATGGCTACACCTTC. The full variable domain, rest sourced from reference TRBV2 and TRBJ1-2, is EPEVTQTPSHQVTQMGQEVILRCVPISNHLYFYWYRQILGQKVEFLVSFYNNEISEKSEIFDDQFSVERPDGSNFTLKIRSTKLEDSAMYFCASEGVNGYTFGSGTRLTVV.